This is a list of T cell receptor beta chains from one sample in a study of blood T cell repertoires in COVID-19. Data came from immunoSEQ multiplex PCR; TCRdb stores just in-frame clones and leaves some out. The table includes about 300,000 clones, approximately 88% detected once. Sequencing input: peripheral blood. These receptors all stem from a woman aged 25 to 45 with COVID-19, enrolled during active disease. Each CDR3 is given with its conserved first and last residue. The order of the fields is J gene, V gene, clone size, D gene, CDR3 DNA, CDR3 protein. A D gene is named only where the DNA matches it firmly. Clone size is not always given. Where it is, it says once, few, many or a class for expanded clones.

TRBJ1-1,TRBV6-6,NA,NA,TGTGCCAGCAGTGGCGGCGGGAACACTGAAGCTTTCTTT,CASSGGGNTEAFF
TRBJ2-5,TRBV4-3,NA,TRBD2,TGCGCCAGCAGCCAAGCGGGGGGAGAGACCCAGTACTTC,CASSQAGGETQYF
TRBJ1-5,TRBV2,NA,TRBD1,TGTGCCAGCAGACCCGGGACAGGGGGTTGGCCCCAGCATTTT,CASRPGTGGWPQHF
TRBJ1-1,TRBV14,NA,TRBD1,TGTGCCAGCAGCCCTGAGGGGAAGGGGGCGCTTGGTACTGAAGCTTTCTTT,CASSPEGKGALGTEAFF
TRBJ1-4,TRBV19,NA,NA,TGTGCCAGTAGTTCGCGACAGCAAGCAACTAATGAAAAACTGTTTTTT,CASSSRQQATNEKLFF
TRBJ1-3,TRBV30,NA,TRBD1,TGTGCCTGGAGTCGGACAGGGGGCTTTGGAAACACCATATATTTT,CAWSRTGGFGNTIYF
TRBJ1-1,TRBV18,NA,TRBD1,TGTGCCAGCTCACCACAGGGGGCTCTGAACACTGAAGCTTTCTTT,CASSPQGALNTEAFF
TRBJ1-2,TRBV5-4,NA,NA,TGTGCCAGCAGCTGGCAGGCCACGAACTATGGCTACACCTTC,CASSWQATNYGYTF
TRBJ1-5,TRBV11-2,NA,TRBD1,TGTGCCAGCAGCTTCCCGGGACAGGGGTGGCCCCAGCATTTT,CASSFPGQGWPQHF
TRBJ1-6,TRBV7-9,NA,TRBD1,TGTGCCAGCAGCCAAATGACAGGGGGCTCTTCACCCCTCCACTTT,CASSQMTGGSSPLHF
TRBJ1-6,TRBV27,NA,TRBD1,TGTGCCAGCAGTCCCGACAGGGGTAATTCACCCCTCCACTTT,CASSPDRGNSPLHF
TRBJ1-5,TRBV19,NA,NA,TGTGCCAGTAGTAGTAGACACAGAGAACATAGCAATCAGCCCCAGCATTTT,CASSSRHREHSNQPQHF
TRBJ2-3,TRBV4-1,NA,NA,TGCGCCAGCAGCCAAGATCGTAACACAGATACGCAGTATTTT,CASSQDRNTDTQYF
TRBJ1-2,TRBV5-1,NA,TRBD1,TGCGCCAGCAGCTTCACAGGGGTAGAAGGCTACACCTTC,CASSFTGVEGYTF
TRBJ1-5,TRBV24-1,NA,NA,TGTGCCACCAGTGCCCTTACTGGTCAGCCCCAGCATTTT,CATSALTGQPQHF
TRBJ1-5,TRBV15,NA,NA,TGTGCCACCAGCAGGAGTGCTAGCAATCAGCCCCAGCATTTT,CATSRSASNQPQHF
TRBJ1-2,TRBV2,NA,NA,TGTGCCAGCAGTGTGGGCTGGGGAGGTGGCTACACCTTC,CASSVGWGGGYTF
TRBJ1-1,TRBV7-2,NA,NA,TGTGCCAGCAGCTTAGGTCTCACTGAAGCTTTCTTT,CASSLGLTEAFF
TRBJ1-2,TRBV4-2,once,NA,TGTGCCAGCAGCCAAGGCAGGTTTAGCTATGGCTACACCTTC,CASSQGRFSYGYTF
TRBJ1-1,TRBV4-2,NA,NA,TGTGCCAGCAGCCAAGATCCTTATGTTATGAACACTGAAGCTTTCTTT,CASSQDPYVMNTEAFF
TRBJ1-5,TRBV11-2,NA,NA,TGTGCCAGCAGCTTCGCAAGCGCTCAGCCCCAGCATTTT,CASSFASAQPQHF
TRBJ2-3,TRBV5-1,once,NA,TGCGCCAGCAGTGGAGTGGTAGCAGTAGATACGCAGTATTTT,CASSGVVAVDTQYF
TRBJ1-1,TRBV2,once,NA,TGTGCCAGCAGGGAGGACAGGAACACTGAAGCTTTCTTT,CASREDRNTEAFF
TRBJ2-2,TRBV2,NA,NA,TGTGCCAGCTTGGCGGCGAGCACCGGGGAGCTGTTTTTT,CASLAASTGELFF
TRBJ2-3,TRBV18,NA,NA,TGTGCCAGCTCACCCACGGAGGGCACAGATACGCAGTATTTT,CASSPTEGTDTQYF
TRBJ1-2,TRBV5-1,NA,NA,TGCGCCAGCAGCTTGGACACAGGGACCTATGGCTACACCTTC,CASSLDTGTYGYTF
TRBJ1-6,TRBV27,NA,TRBD1,TGTGCCAGCAGCAGGGGACACTTACAGGGGTCACCCCTCCACTTT,CASSRGHLQGSPLHF
TRBJ2-3,TRBV11-2,NA,TRBD1,TGTGCCAGCAGCTCGACAGGGACAGATACGCAGTATTTT,CASSSTGTDTQYF
TRBJ1-5,TRBV19,NA,NA,TGTGCCAGTAGTATATCCCCGTATCAGCCCCAGCATTTT,CASSISPYQPQHF
TRBJ2-3,TRBV20-1,NA,TRBD2,TGCAGTGCTAGTGTGTCTAGCGGGGCCGGAGATACGCAGTATTTT,CSASVSSGAGDTQYF
TRBJ2-5,TRBV7-9,once,TRBD2,TGTGCCAGCAGCTTTCCACGATACGGGAGGGGCCGGGAGACCCAGTACTTC,CASSFPRYGRGRETQYF
TRBJ1-2,TRBV5-6,NA,NA,TGTGCCAGCAGGTCGGGTTCTACGGGTACTAACTATGGCTACACCTTC,CASRSGSTGTNYGYTF
TRBJ1-2,TRBV11-2,NA,NA,TGTGCCAGCAGCTCTGTGCGGGGAGGATCTGGCTACACCTTC,CASSSVRGGSGYTF